A single sample is the source of the 10 T cell receptor beta chains below, sequenced in a study of spatial heterogeneity in lung cancer. TCRdb re-called the 5' RACE reads with MiXCR, one entry per CDR3 protein. Found here are around 50,000 distinct CDR3 sequences, 7.5% to 8% of them singletons; the top ten hold about 13%. Time point: sample taken at primary tumor resection. Unsorted whole RNA samples from tumor, nontumor lung or frozen PBMC were sequenced. Material: PBMCs, obtained at surgery. The origin of the receptors is a female donor with early-stage non-small cell lung cancer.

On this clonotype itself: At one boundary the junction diverges from the germline segment, which might be a read error. This sequence joins TRBV7-2 and TRBJ2-3; D unclear. This CDR3 comprises 14 residues. Germline V gene lookup returns CDR1 SGHTA and CDR2 FQGNSA. The CDR3 sequence: CASSFPGRVAGWDF. The CDR3 DNA follows: TGTGCCAGCAGCTTCCCGGGCCGCGTCGCCGGATGGGATTTT.

This sequence joins TRBV6-1 and TRBJ2-5, with 10 positions matching TRBD2. Germline V gives CDR1 MNHNS, CDR2 SASEGT. The CDR3 totals 15 residues. V lost 5 bases and J lost 5; bases outside the gene matches: 8. CDR3 DNA: TGTGCCAGCAGTAACCAGCGGGGGGGCGGGGAGACCCAGTACTTC. It specifies CASSNQRGGGETQYF.

This clonotype was counted ten times or more. This rearrangement joins TRBV4-3 to TRBJ1-6; D call uncertain. V shed 6 bases and J shed 8 bases, with 14 bases lying between them. This CDR3 spans 14 amino acids. Germline V gene data show CDR1 as LGHNA and CDR2 as YSLEER. CDR3 residues: CASSLQAGDSPLHF. The DNA for the CDR3 is TGCGCCAGCAGTCTACAAGCGGGTGATTCACCCCTCCACTTT.

This clonotype was observed a few times. This rearrangement joins TRBV9 to TRBJ2-1; the D is unclear. The germline CDR1 and CDR2 sequences are SGDLS and YYNGEE. This CDR3 contains 14 residues. The V and J ends lost 0 bases and 2 bases respectively, with 6 bases between them. The CDR3 reads CASSVEETYNEQFF. In DNA, the CDR3 is TGTGCCAGCAGCGTAGAGGAAACCTACAATGAGCAGTTCTTC.

The table lists this clonotype with a few counts. The chain carries TRBV15 and TRBJ1-1; 8 positions agree with TRBD1. The CDR3 totals 15 residues. CDR1 is LNHNV, CDR2 YYDKDF, per germline (reference sequence). V shed 4 bases, J shed 6 bases, and the junction held 10 bases outside the gene matches. The CDR3 sequence: CATSTTGAQYSEAFF. CDR3 DNA: TGTGCCACCAGCACGACAGGGGCCCAATACTCTGAAGCTTTCTTT.

The J gene is TRBJ2-1, the V gene TRBV20-1, with unresolved D. The CDR3 is 12 residues long. CDR1 and CDR2 (germline): DFQATT, SNEGSKA (reference sequence). Trimming removed 6 bases from V and 9 bases from J, with 15 bases in between. CDR3 sequence (DNA): TGCAGTGCCCCCGACACCCCCGCTGAGCAGTTCTTC. Amino acid sequence: CSAPDTPAEQFF.

This CDR3 is CASSLDARAGPEAFF. DNA for the CDR3: TGTGCCAGCAGCTTAGACGCCAGGGCCGGCCCTGAAGCTTTCTTT. The chain has TRBV7-8 and TRBJ1-1, with D perhaps matching TRBD1 (5 bases). Trimming left V 1 base short and J 6 bases short, with 15 bases between. This CDR3 is built from 15 residues. From germline, CDR1 is SGHVS and CDR2 FQNEAQ.

V and J are TRBV11-3 and TRBJ2-1; D is possibly TRBD2 (7 bases). V shed 5 bases and J shed 7 bases, with 12 bases lying between them. CDR3 length: 13 amino acids. The germline gives CDR1 SGHNT, CDR2 YENEEA. CDR3 sequence reads: CASSPGGRNEQFF. The CDR3 DNA reads as TGTGCCAGCAGCCCCGGGGGGCGGAATGAGCAGTTCTTC.

The V and J genes are TRBV7-2 and TRBJ2-2; possible D gene TRBD2, 5 bases. The ends were cut back, 2 bases at V and 2 bases at J, with 18 bases in the middle. The CDR3 runs 18 residues. Germline CDR1 is SGHTA and CDR2 is FQGNSA. The DNA for the CDR3 is TGTGCCAGCAGCTTACTTATCCCCGTGCTAGCAAACACCGGGGAGCTGTTTTTT. Translating gives CASSLLIPVLANTGELFF.

In its sample, this clonotype was seen a few times. This chain links TRBV4-3 with TRBJ2-7; 12 bases map to TRBD2. The J segment lost 3 bases and the V segment lost 4 bases, leaving 1 base of the junction unmatched. Per the germline V gene, CDR1 is LGHNA and CDR2 is YSLEER. The CDR3 has 14 residues. For the CDR3, the DNA is TGCGCCAGCAGCCCGGGACTAGCGGGCTACGAGCAGTACTTC. Protein product: CASSPGLAGYEQYF.